This TCR beta chain was retrieved from a study of cytotoxic CD8 clonotypes in ibrutinib-treated CLL. Study overall: Among the patients, over 9 presented as relapsed/refractory and roughly 15 as treatment-naive; roughly 17 showed unmutated IGHV. Overall study findings and caveats: Clonality increased at ibrutinib response, then returned toward baseline at progression. Private clonotypes, not public ones, expanded at ibrutinib response.

Notes on this clone: No antigen is known for it.

Sequencing was designed to attain a depth spanning 1 in 200,000 to 1 in 1 million T cells. TCRdb's copy holds only in-frame clones and misses some; the assay was immunoSEQ multiplex PCR. The sample carries some 120,000 clones, approximately 81% recorded once. The CDR3 has 15 residues. CDR1 is MNHEY and CDR2 is SVGAGI in the germline V gene. Trimming shortened V by 2 bases and J by 7 bases, and 12 bases separated the two germline ends. The chain combines TRBV6-5 with TRBJ1-6, with D possibly being TRBD1 (5 bases). Here the sequenced sample was PBMCs, taken after 24 months of ibrutinib treatment. The receptor was derived from a human donor with chronic lymphocytic leukemia. CDR3 loop: CASSYLGLRNSPLHF. In DNA form, the CDR3 reads TGTGCCAGCAGTTACCTGGGACTTAGAAATTCACCCCTCCACTTT.